The 32 T cell receptor beta chains reported below all come from one sample, sequenced in a study of blood T cell repertoires in COVID-19. Profiled with immunoSEQ multiplex PCR; TCRdb holds only in-frame clones, not every one. The sample carries approximately 160,000 clones, 90% recorded once. The sequencing input was peripheral blood. These receptors all come from a man in his fifties with acute or convalescent COVID-19.

V and J are TRBV18 and TRBJ1-5; D is undetermined. CDR3 length equals 15 residues. V gave up 2 bases and J gave up 2 bases, with 10 bases separating them. Germline V CDR1 and CDR2: KGHSH, LQKENI. CDR3 region: CASSPGQVGNQPQHF. Written as DNA, the CDR3 is TGTGCCAGCTCACCAGGGCAGGTTGGCAATCAGCCCCAGCATTTT. The variable domain in full, with the rest retrieved from reference TRBV18 and TRBJ1-5, is NAGVMQNPRHLVRRRGQEARLRCSPMKGHSHVYWYRQLPEEGLKFMVYLQKENIIDESGMPKERFSAEFPKEGPSILRIQQVVRGDSAAYFCASSPGQVGNQPQHFGDGTRLSIL.

A note on this clone: The junction shows a germline mismatch at one end, possibly a read error. Additional DNA sequences in this sample encode the identical CDR3. This chain joins TRBV19 and TRBJ1-1; 12 bases align to TRBD1. Germline V lookup: CDR1 LNHDA, CDR2 SQIVND (reference sequence). The CDR3 spans 14 residues. The CDR3 DNA follows: TGTGCCAGTAGTGGGGACAGGGGGCTTGCAGAAGCCTTCTTT. Protein sequence: CASSGDRGLAEAFF.

The chain joins TRBV24-1 to TRBJ1-2, with 8 bases fitting TRBD1. Losses at the gene ends were 4 bases for V and 8 bases for J; bases not matched to a gene: 8. Looked up from germline, CDR1 is KGHDR and CDR2 is SFDVKD. This CDR3 comprises 14 residues. The CDR3, as DNA: TGTGCCACCAGTGACCCCGGGACAGGTTGGGGCTACACCTTC. It yields the protein CATSDPGTGWGYTF.

The chain's CDR3 is CSVMSSGGGLAGVRAQSTQYF. In DNA, the CDR3 is TGCAGCGTTATGTCTTCCGGCGGGGGACTAGCGGGAGTGAGGGCCCAGAGTACGCAGTATTTT. This chain links TRBV29-1 with TRBJ2-3, with 14 bases identical to TRBD2. CDR1 and CDR2 (germline): SQVTM, ANQGSEA. Unmatched junction bases numbered 27, after V lost 5 bases and J lost 8 bases. The CDR3 extends over 21 amino acids.

The genes are TRBV29-1 and TRBJ2-3; the D is unclear. Germline CDR1 and CDR2: SQVTM and ANQGSEA. Between the trimmed V and J ends, which lost 7 bases and 0 bases, there was a span of 11 bases. There are 13 residues in the CDR3. The CDR3 here is CSAAATSTDTQYF. The CDR3 DNA reads as TGCAGCGCCGCCGCGACTAGCACAGATACGCAGTATTTT.

The rearrangement joins TRBV19 to TRBJ1-1, with D uncertain. Germline CDR1 and CDR2: LNHDA and SQIVND (reference sequence). The CDR3 covers 12 residues. V was trimmed by 3 bases and J by 4 bases, leaving 6 bases between them. Here the CDR3 reads CASSIPGTEAFF. For the CDR3, the DNA is TGTGCCAGTAGTATTCCGGGCACTGAAGCTTTCTTT.

V is TRBV1 and J is TRBJ2-4; TRBD2, the D gene given by the table, was not confirmed from the DNA. TRBV1 is shown as a pseudogene. This CDR3 contains 18 residues. This chain's CDR3 is CTSSQDTVSGGAKNIQYF. The DNA for the CDR3 is TGCACCAGCAGCCAAGATACGGTAAGCGGGGGAGCCAAAAACATTCAGTACTTC.

This clone was seen once. V gene TRBV5-8 combines with J gene TRBJ2-7; tentative D call: TRBD2 (7 bases). This CDR3 is 16 amino acids long. Germline V CDR1 and CDR2: SGHTS, YDEGEE. With 6 bases removed from V and 0 bases from J, the gap between germline ends came to 19 bases. The DNA for the CDR3 is TGTGCCAGCAACCTGAGGGGGGGATTCAGCTCCTACGAGCAGTACGTC. Protein: CASNLRGGFSSYEQYV.

The chain joins TRBV28 to TRBJ2-1; the D gene is possibly TRBD2 (6 bases). CDR3 size: 13 residues. V was shortened by 3 bases and J by 9 bases, with 12 bases between the two germline ends. Germline CDR1 and CDR2: MDHEN and SYDVKM. This CDR3 reads CASSLGGLGEQFF. CDR3 in DNA: TGTGCCAGCAGTTTGGGGGGTCTGGGTGAGCAGTTCTTC.

The chain links TRBV19 to TRBJ2-5; no reliable D call. Germline CDR1 and CDR2: LNHDA and SQIVND (reference sequence). This CDR3 spans 12 amino acids. V lost 6 bases and J lost 7, with 12 bases in between. The CDR3 nucleotides read TGTGCCAGTAGCCTATCGGTTGGGACCCAGTACTTC. Translated, it gives CASSLSVGTQYF.

V gene TRBV11-1 combines with J gene TRBJ1-1; D call uncertain. Between the trimmed V and J ends, which lost 1 base and 3 bases, there was a span of 6 bases. There are 13 residues in the CDR3. Per the germline V gene, CDR1 is SGHAT and CDR2 is FQDESV (reference sequence). The CDR3 spells CASSLGHHTEAFF. The CDR3 bases are TGTGCCAGCAGCTTAGGACACCACACTGAAGCTTTCTTT.

This clone was seen once. CDR3 DNA sequence: TGTGCCAGCAGCCCCCGACCCGGGGGTGAGCAGTACTTC. Translating it yields CASSPRPGGEQYF. V usage is TRBV11-3 and J usage is TRBJ2-7, with a tentative D call TRBD2 (6 bases). CDR1 SGHNT and CDR2 YENEEA come from the germline V gene. The CDR3 extends over 13 amino acids. Trimming cost V 5 bases and J 7 bases, with 15 bases left between them.

This clone was observed a few times. The chain uses TRBV5-4 and TRBJ2-1; TRBD1 aligns across 12 bases. The germline CDR1 and CDR2 sequences are SGHNT and YYREEE (reference sequence). This CDR3 spans 16 amino acids. Losses at the gene ends were 4 bases for V and 9 bases for J; bases not matched to a gene: 11. The CDR3 loop reads CASSAAGTGGKGEQFF. CDR3 sequence (DNA): TGTGCCAGCAGCGCCGCCGGGACAGGGGGCAAGGGTGAGCAGTTCTTC.

This CDR3 is CASSGQGVGQAFF. The CDR3, as DNA: TGTGCCAGTAGTGGGCAGGGGGTGGGTCAAGCTTTCTTT. The V and J genes are TRBV19 and TRBJ1-1, with TRBD1 identical over 7 bases. Germline V lookup: CDR1 LNHDA, CDR2 SQIVND (reference sequence). Trimming removed 5 bases from V and 9 bases from J; junction bases left unmatched: 9. The CDR3 covers 13 residues.

The V call is TRBV10-3, the J call TRBJ1-4; D may be TRBD1 (6 bases). CDR3 length equals 17 residues. V was shortened by 3 bases and J by 3 bases, with 17 bases between the two germline ends. Germline V gives CDR1 ENHRY, CDR2 SYGVKD. The CDR3 sequence: CAISDLGVGTPNEKLFF. CDR3 in DNA: TGTGCCATCAGTGATCTCGGGGTGGGGACACCTAATGAAAAACTGTTTTTT.

The chain has TRBV19 and TRBJ1-2; the D gene is possibly TRBD1 (6 bases). Trimming pared 5 bases from V and 6 bases from J, leaving 13 bases between. Germline-derived CDR1 and CDR2 are LNHDA and SQIVND (reference sequence). This CDR3 is 13 amino acids long. The CDR3 sequence is CASSPTGSDGYTF. The CDR3 DNA reads TGTGCCAGTAGTCCCACAGGGTCAGATGGCTACACCTTC.

V gene TRBV7-8 combines with J gene TRBJ2-7; 7 bases are shared with TRBD2. The CDR3 is 14 amino acids. V dropped 1 base and J dropped 4; count of bases not matched to a gene: 4. Germline CDR1 and CDR2: SGHVS and FQNEAQ. The CDR3 is CASSLGGSRYEQYF. CDR3 bases: TGTGCCAGCAGCTTAGGCGGGAGTCGGTACGAGCAGTACTTC.

This clone has only a few counts. The genes are TRBV2 and TRBJ1-1; D uncertain. Germline assignment: CDR1 SNHLY and CDR2 FYNNEI. V lost 7 bases to trimming and J lost 4 bases, with 16 bases between them. This CDR3 region has 14 residues. The CDR3, as DNA: TGTGCCAGCACGAGACTGACGCTCGGCACTGAAGCTTTCTTT. Translated, it gives CASTRLTLGTEAFF.

V is TRBV15 and J is TRBJ2-1; 10 nucleotides line up with TRBD2. V shed 0 bases and J 8 bases; nucleotides not matched to a gene: 7. The CDR3 consists of 16 residues. Germline V gene sequence: CDR1 LNHNV, CDR2 YYDKDF (reference sequence). The CDR3 bases are TGTGCCACCAGCAGAGATGTGCTAGCGGGAGCGCATGAGCAGTTCTTC. It specifies CATSRDVLAGAHEQFF.

This clone was observed a handful of times. This chain connects TRBV3-1 (or the pseudogene TRBV3-2) to TRBJ1-4, with 7 positions matching TRBD1. The J segment lost 5 bases and the V segment lost 1 base, leaving 7 bases of the junction unmatched. CDR1 is LGHDT and CDR2 is YNNKEL in the germline V gene (reference sequence). There are 16 residues in the CDR3. CDR3 DNA: TGTGCCAGCAGCCAAGCCCTGGACAGGCCAAATGAAAAACTGTTTTTT. It is translated as CASSQALDRPNEKLFF.

This clone occurred a few times. The chain has TRBV27 and TRBJ2-1; D ambiguous. Germline CDR1 MNHEY, CDR2 SMNVEV (reference sequence). Deletions cut 7 bases from V and 7 bases from J, with 17 bases between. The CDR3 consists of 14 residues. CDR3 in amino acids: CASTPLFSLNEQFF. The CDR3 DNA reads as TGTGCCAGCACGCCCCTATTTTCCTTGAATGAGCAGTTCTTC.

The chain has TRBV19 and TRBJ2-7; TRBD1 aligns across 9 bases. CDR1 is LNHDA and CDR2 is SQIVND in the germline V gene (reference sequence). This CDR3 has 15 residues. The V gene end was trimmed by 6 bases and the J gene end by 1 base; junction bases not matched to a gene: 7. The chain's CDR3 is CASRETGQGSYEQYF. CDR3 coding DNA: TGTGCCAGTAGGGAGACGGGACAGGGTTCCTACGAGCAGTACTTC. The full variable domain, in which reference TRBV19 and TRBJ2-7 provide the parts outside the CDR3, is DGGITQSPKYLFRKEGQNVTLSCEQNLNHDAMYWYRQDPGQGLRLIYYSQIVNDFQKGDIAEGYSVSREKKESFPLTVTSAQKNPTAFYLCASRETGQGSYEQYFGPGTRLTVT.

This sequence joins TRBV19 and TRBJ1-2, with D possibly being TRBD1 (6 bases). Trimming cost V 6 bases and J 3 bases, with 14 bases left between them. In germline, CDR1 is LNHDA, CDR2 SQIVND (reference sequence). This CDR3 has 14 amino acids. The CDR3 loop reads CASSPQGMDYGYTF. The CDR3 nucleotides are TGTGCCAGTAGCCCTCAGGGGATGGACTATGGCTACACCTTC.

This chain joins TRBV19 and TRBJ1-5; 9 nucleotides line up with TRBD1. Germline CDR1 is LNHDA and CDR2 is SQIVND (reference sequence). This CDR3 contains 13 residues. V shed 5 bases, J shed 15 bases, and the junction held 11 bases outside the gene matches. CDR3 sequence: CASSPGTGTFGHF. The DNA of the CDR3 is TGTGCCAGTAGTCCGGGGACAGGGACCTTCGGGCATTTT.

This clone is deemed medium-sized. This sample also contains other DNA sequences that code for the same CDR3. The V and J genes are TRBV11-2 and TRBJ1-1; D is undetermined. The V gene lost 0 bases and the J gene lost 7 bases, with 6 bases spanning the gap. Germline CDR1 reads SGHAT; CDR2 reads FQNNGV. This CDR3 spans 12 amino acids. The CDR3 here is CASSLDGIEAFF. The CDR3 DNA sequence: TGTGCCAGCAGCTTAGACGGGATTGAAGCTTTCTTT.

The chain has TRBV18 and TRBJ1-1; possible D gene TRBD1, 6 bases. Trimming removed 3 bases at V and 3 bases at J, with 14 bases between. The CDR3 has 15 amino acids. The V gene's germline CDR1 is KGHSH and CDR2 LQKENI. The CDR3: CASSPQQGRDTEAFF. The DNA for the CDR3 is TGTGCCAGCTCACCCCAACAGGGCCGGGACACTGAAGCTTTCTTT.

V and J are TRBV2 and TRBJ2-7; D unclear. This CDR3 comprises 13 residues. V was clipped by 8 bases and J by 3 bases, with 14 bases between them. CDR1 is SNHLY and CDR2 is FYNNEI in the germline V gene. This chain's CDR3 is CASVGLDHYEQYF. CDR3 nucleotide sequence: TGTGCCAGCGTGGGCCTGGATCACTACGAGCAGTACTTC.

The V and J genes are TRBV7-2 and TRBJ2-1; 7 bases fit TRBD2. Germline V CDR1 and CDR2: SGHTA, FQGNSA. J was trimmed by 10 bases and V by 3 bases; bases with no gene match: 9. The CDR3 runs to 14 residues. The CDR3 is CASSLSGTRLEQFF. The CDR3 nucleotides are TGTGCCAGCAGCTTGAGCGGGACGCGGTTAGAGCAGTTCTTC.

The rearrangement joins TRBV2 to TRBJ2-1, with D hard to call. V lost 6 bases to trimming and J lost 6 bases, with 12 bases between them. Germline CDR1 SNHLY, CDR2 FYNNEI. There are 13 residues in the CDR3. CDR3 DNA: TGTGCCAGCAGGATTAGCTCGGGCAATGAGCAGTTCTTC. It specifies CASRISSGNEQFF.

This chain joins TRBV6-2 or TRBV6-3 and TRBJ2-6; possibly TRBD1 for D (6 bases). CDR3 length: 16 amino acids. Trimming pared 5 bases from V and 0 bases from J, leaving 11 bases between. CDR1 and CDR2 from the germline V gene are MNHEY and SVGEGT. The CDR3 loop reads CASSLGTTSGANVLTF. DNA of the CDR3: TGTGCCAGCAGTCTCGGGACAACCTCTGGGGCCAACGTCCTGACTTTC.

Of note for this clone: Other DNA sequences within the sample encode an identical CDR3. CDR3 DNA: TGCGCCAGCAGCTTGGGACAGGGATTCAATGAGCAGTTCTTC. Translation gives CASSLGQGFNEQFF. The chain links TRBV5-1 to TRBJ2-1; TRBD1 aligns across 7 bases. Unmatched junction bases numbered 3, after V lost 0 bases and J lost 6 bases. CDR1 is SGHRS and CDR2 is YFSETQ in the germline V gene. The CDR3 length is 14 residues.

This clone was recorded only once. The CDR3 here is CASSQERTDVQPLHF. CDR3 bases: TGCGCCAGCAGCCAAGAAAGGACAGATGTCCAACCCCTCCACTTT. The chain couples TRBV4-1 to TRBJ1-6, with D possibly TRBD1 on 6 matching bases. With 0 bases removed from V and 12 bases from J, the gap between germline ends came to 15 bases. CDR3 length equals 15 residues. CDR1 is MGHRA and CDR2 is YSYEKL in the germline V gene.